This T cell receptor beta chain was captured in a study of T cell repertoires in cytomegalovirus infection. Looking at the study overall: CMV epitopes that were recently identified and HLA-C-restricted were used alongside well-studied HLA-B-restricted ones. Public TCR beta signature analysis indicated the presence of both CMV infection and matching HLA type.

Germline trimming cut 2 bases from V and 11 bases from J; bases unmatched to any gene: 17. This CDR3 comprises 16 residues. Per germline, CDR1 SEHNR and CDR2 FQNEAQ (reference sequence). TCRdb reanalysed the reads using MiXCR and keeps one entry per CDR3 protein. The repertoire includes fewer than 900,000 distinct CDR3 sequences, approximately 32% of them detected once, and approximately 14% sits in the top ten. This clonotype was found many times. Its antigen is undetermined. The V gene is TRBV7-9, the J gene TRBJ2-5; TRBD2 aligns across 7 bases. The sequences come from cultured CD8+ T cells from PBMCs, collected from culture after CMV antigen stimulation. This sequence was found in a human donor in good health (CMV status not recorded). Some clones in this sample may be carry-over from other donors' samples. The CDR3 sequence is CASSLKTGREVWKQYF. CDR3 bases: TGTGCCAGCAGCTTAAAGACCGGACGGGAGGTTTGGAAGCAGTACTTC.